The 27 T cell receptor beta chains reported below all come from one sample, sequenced in a study of blood T cell repertoires in COVID-19. Clones were sequenced by immunoSEQ multiplex PCR, and TCRdb holds only the in-frame ones, with some missing. The sample has about 400,000 clones; approximately 85% are singletons. Source material: PBMCs or T cells enriched from blood (not recorded which). Every receptor here comes from a woman between 40 and 50 years old with acute COVID-19.

The genes are TRBV24-1 and TRBJ1-2; D gene ambiguous. CDR1 is KGHDR and CDR2 is SFDVKD in the germline V gene. The CDR3 runs 10 residues. The germline V and J ends were trimmed by 9 bases and 5 bases, with 6 bases remaining between them. The CDR3 spells CATFIYGYTF. Written as DNA, the CDR3 is TGTGCCACCTTTATATATGGCTACACCTTC.

The sample holds a few counts of this clone. The chain uses TRBV30 and TRBJ1-3, with D hard to call. The CDR3 length is 11 residues. The germline V gene encodes CDR1 GTSNPN and CDR2 SVGIG (reference sequence). V shed 5 bases and J shed 4 bases, with 6 bases lying between them. In DNA form, the CDR3 reads TGTGCCTGGGACTCAGGAAACACCATATATTTT. This gives the protein CAWDSGNTIYF.

The chain links TRBV3-1 (or the pseudogene TRBV3-2) to TRBJ2-2; D is unresolved. V lost 0 bases and J 0 bases, leaving 8 bases between the germline ends. The CDR3 extends over 16 amino acids. Germline V CDR1 and CDR2: LGHDT, YNNKEL (reference sequence). The CDR3 DNA sequence: TGTGCCAGCAGCCAAGATGTCAACACGAACACCGGGGAGCTGTTTTTT. Translation: CASSQDVNTNTGELFF.

The genes are TRBV18 and TRBJ1-1; D remains ambiguous. The CDR3 has 12 residues. The germline V gene encodes CDR1 KGHSH and CDR2 LQKENI. The V gene lost 2 bases and the J gene lost 4 bases, with 5 bases spanning the gap. The CDR3 nucleotides read TGTGCCAGCTCACCAGGCAGCACTGAAGCTTTCTTT. It is translated as CASSPGSTEAFF.

The chain is built from TRBV19 and TRBJ1-5; tentatively, D is TRBD1 (5 bases). Germline V gene sequence: CDR1 LNHDA, CDR2 SQIVND (reference sequence). The CDR3 runs 15 residues. Trimming removed 2 bases from V and 0 bases from J, with 8 bases in between. The CDR3 sequence is CASSITGISNQPQHF. As DNA, the CDR3 is TGTGCCAGTAGTATAACAGGAATTAGCAATCAGCCCCAGCATTTT.

This chain connects TRBV13 to TRBJ2-7; 14 nucleotides match TRBD2. The V gene's germline CDR1 is PRHDT and CDR2 FYEKMQ (reference sequence). CDR3 length: 18 residues. J was trimmed by 3 bases and V by 4 bases; bases with no gene match: 11. CDR3 sequence: CASSSGLAGGPSSYEQYF. The CDR3 nucleotides are TGTGCCAGCAGCTCCGGACTAGCGGGGGGCCCGAGCAGCTACGAGCAGTACTTC.

This chain uses TRBV7-9 with TRBJ2-3; 9 nucleotides line up with TRBD1. CDR1 and CDR2 from the germline V gene are SEHNR and FQNEAQ (reference sequence). The CDR3 totals 16 residues. J was trimmed by 3 bases and V by 4 bases; bases with no gene match: 8. This CDR3 is CASSSPGTGITDTQYF. The CDR3 bases are TGTGCCAGCAGCTCGCCCGGGACAGGGATAACAGATACGCAGTATTTT.

This chain joins TRBV5-4 and TRBJ1-1; D not resolved. From germline, CDR1 is SGHNT and CDR2 YYREEE (reference sequence). V dropped 1 base and J dropped 1 base, with 5 bases sitting between them. The CDR3 is made up of 13 amino acids. The CDR3 reads CASSLRRNTEAFF. The CDR3 bases are TGTGCCAGCAGCTTGCGTAGGAACACTGAAGCTTTCTTT.

The rearrangement joins TRBV5-5 to TRBJ1-6; D is possibly TRBD1 (6 bases). Germline V gene data show CDR1 as SGHKS and CDR2 as YYEKEE (reference sequence). The V and J ends lost 4 bases and 4 bases respectively, with 15 bases between them. There are 16 residues in the CDR3. In nucleotides, the CDR3 is TGTGCCAGCAGCGGAACTCCGGGACATTATAATTCACCCCTCCACTTT. As protein: CASSGTPGHYNSPLHF.

The CDR3 region is CASRRLISGNTIYF. In DNA, the CDR3 is TGTGCCAGCAGACGACTGATCTCTGGAAACACCATATATTTT. V usage is TRBV6-5 and J usage is TRBJ1-3; D is undetermined. The V end was cut by 6 bases, the J end by 0 bases, with 9 bases between. The CDR3 length is 14 residues. Germline V gene lookup returns CDR1 MNHEY and CDR2 SVGAGI.

This clone has more than one count but fewer than ten. The gene calls are TRBV2 and TRBJ1-5; tentatively, D is TRBD1 (5 bases). The CDR3 covers 13 residues. Trimming left V 6 bases short and J 6 bases short, with 12 bases between. Germline V CDR1 and CDR2: SNHLY, FYNNEI. The CDR3, as DNA: TGTGCCAGCAGCCGGCCGGGGGGTCAGCCCCAGCATTTT. Its translation: CASSRPGGQPQHF.

The V and J genes are TRBV5-6 and TRBJ1-2; D unclear. The V and J ends lost 3 bases and 8 bases respectively, with 11 bases between them. Germline V CDR1 and CDR2: SGHDT, YYEEEE. The CDR3 contains 12 residues. The CDR3 protein is CASSYPSGGYTF. DNA of the CDR3: TGTGCCAGCAGCTACCCCTCGGGGGGCTACACCTTC.

The V and J genes are TRBV9 and TRBJ1-2; a weak D match, TRBD1 (5 bases). With 4 bases removed from V and 3 bases from J, the gap between germline ends came to 19 bases. The CDR3 is made up of 16 amino acids. CDR1 SGDLS and CDR2 YYNGEE come from the germline V gene. CDR3 DNA sequence: TGTGCCAGCAGCCCCGGGGGTGGGGCCGGGGACTATGGCTACACCTTC. This gives the protein CASSPGGGAGDYGYTF.

CDR3 sequence (DNA): TGTGCCAGCAGCTCGTTTCCCGCAACTAATGAAAAACTGTTTTTT. Protein sequence: CASSSFPATNEKLFF. The chain links TRBV11-2 to TRBJ1-4; D is unresolved. The germline V gene encodes CDR1 SGHAT and CDR2 FQNNGV. The CDR3 runs to 15 residues. Trimming pared 4 bases from V and 0 bases from J, leaving 9 bases between.

The chain is built from TRBV3-1 (or the pseudogene TRBV3-2) and TRBJ1-2; 7 positions match TRBD1. Germline V gives CDR1 LGHDT, CDR2 YNNKEL (reference sequence). The junction had 10 bases not matched to a gene; V was cut back by 4 bases and J by 8 bases. There are 14 residues in the CDR3. CDR3: CASSPRQGVGGYTF. CDR3 coding DNA: TGTGCCAGCAGCCCGAGACAGGGTGTAGGGGGCTACACCTTC.

This clone was detected once. V gene TRBV18 combines with J gene TRBJ1-2; 7 nucleotides align to TRBD1. The CDR3 consists of 17 residues. Germline V gives CDR1 KGHSH, CDR2 LQKENI. V lost 2 bases and J lost 8; bases outside the gene matches: 17. The DNA of the CDR3 is TGTGCCAGCTCACCAATACAGCGAGGGGGCGGTCCTATCGGCTACACCTTC. This sequence encodes CASSPIQRGGGPIGYTF.

The genes are TRBV2 and TRBJ1-3, with D perhaps TRBD1 (6 bases). The CDR3 covers 16 residues. The germline V and J ends were trimmed by 8 bases and 0 bases, with 17 bases remaining between them. Looked up from germline, CDR1 is SNHLY and CDR2 is FYNNEI. In DNA form, the CDR3 reads TGTGCCAGCGGGATGGACAGATCATTCTCTGGAAACACCATATATTTT. Protein: CASGMDRSFSGNTIYF.

This sequence joins TRBV7-6 and TRBJ2-1; 7 bases are a match to TRBD2. This CDR3 is 17 amino acids long. CDR1 and CDR2 from the germline V gene are SGHVS and FNYEAQ. Trimming removed 4 bases from V and 4 bases from J; junction bases left unmatched: 13. CDR3 DNA: TGTGCCAGCAGCTCCCGGGGGGAACTAGCAGCATACAATGAGCAGTTCTTC. Its protein product is CASSSRGELAAYNEQFF.

This rearrangement joins TRBV6-1 to TRBJ1-1; tentative D call: TRBD1 (5 bases). V was trimmed by 3 bases and J by 1 base, leaving 9 bases between them. The CDR3 loop spans 14 amino acids. From germline, CDR1 is MNHNS and CDR2 SASEGT. CDR3 in DNA: TGTGCCAGCAGTGAGCAGGGAGGGAACACTGAAGCTTTCTTT. Translated: CASSEQGGNTEAFF.

This sequence joins TRBV2 and TRBJ2-7, with 10 bases matching TRBD1. V shed 5 bases, J shed 2 bases, and the junction held 6 bases outside the gene matches. In germline, CDR1 is SNHLY, CDR2 FYNNEI. The CDR3 consists of 15 residues. The CDR3 DNA reads as TGTGCCAGCAGTTGGGGACAGGGGAGGACCTACGAGCAGTACTTC. Its protein product is CASSWGQGRTYEQYF.

The chain is built from TRBV28 and TRBJ2-7, with 9 bases matching TRBD1. V gave up 1 base and J gave up 1 base; unmatched junction bases: 5. There are 16 residues in the CDR3. CDR1 is MDHEN and CDR2 is SYDVKM in the germline V gene. The CDR3 spells CASSLLRQGGSYEQYF. CDR3 coding DNA: TGTGCCAGCAGTTTATTACGACAGGGGGGGTCCTACGAGCAGTACTTC.

The chain carries TRBV3-1 (or the pseudogene TRBV3-2) and TRBJ2-3; the D is unclear. CDR3 length equals 11 residues. CDR1 and CDR2 from the germline V gene are LGHDT and YNNKEL (reference sequence). V dropped 7 bases and J dropped 4 bases, with 6 bases sitting between them. The CDR3 region has the DNA TGTGCCAGCACCGGTGCAGATACGCAGTATTTT. Amino acids: CASTGADTQYF.

A single count supports this clone. The rearrangement uses TRBV5-4 and TRBJ1-2; TRBD1 aligns across 10 bases. CDR1 and CDR2 (germline): SGHNT, YYREEE (reference sequence). With V trimmed by 3 bases and J by 4 bases, 3 bases remained unmatched. The CDR3 sequence is 14 residues long. The DNA of the CDR3 is TGTGCCAGCAGCTGGGACAGGGGCTTCTATGGCTACACCTTC. It translates to CASSWDRGFYGYTF.

J is TRBJ1-1 and V is TRBV19; 7 positions agree with TRBD1. The CDR3 sequence is 17 residues long. CDR1 is LNHDA and CDR2 is SQIVND in the germline V gene (reference sequence). Germline trimming cut 4 bases from V and 1 base from J; bases unmatched to any gene: 12. The CDR3 nucleotides are TGTGCCAGTAGTAACCCCGCCTTACAGGGGAGGAACACTGAAGCTTTCTTT. Translation: CASSNPALQGRNTEAFF. Drawing the rest from reference TRBV19 and TRBJ1-1, the complete variable domain is DGGITQSPKYLFRKEGQNVTLSCEQNLNHDAMYWYRQDPGQGLRLIYYSQIVNDFQKGDIAEGYSVSREKKESFPLTVTSAQKNPTAFYLCASSNPALQGRNTEAFFGQGTRLTVV.

V usage is TRBV5-1 and J usage is TRBJ1-2, with a tentative D call TRBD1 (6 bases). This CDR3 contains 12 residues. CDR1 is SGHRS and CDR2 is YFSETQ in the germline V gene. Trimming left V 3 bases short and J 7 bases short, with 10 bases between. The CDR3 reads CASSSQGFGYTF. CDR3 nucleotide sequence: TGCGCCAGCAGCTCCCAGGGGTTTGGCTACACCTTC.

This clone was recorded once. The V call is TRBV24-1, the J call TRBJ2-2; D is possibly TRBD2 (7 bases). The germline CDR1 and CDR2 sequences are KGHDR and SFDVKD. The CDR3 covers 17 residues. Between the trimmed V and J ends, which lost 3 bases and 3 bases, there was a span of 16 bases. Here the CDR3 reads CATSDPRRGPDTGELFF. Here the CDR3 DNA reads TGTGCCACCAGTGATCCTCGGCGGGGGCCAGACACCGGGGAGCTGTTTTTT.

The gene calls are TRBV5-5 and TRBJ1-2; 7 bases fit TRBD1. Germline V gene lookup returns CDR1 SGHKS and CDR2 YYEKEE (reference sequence). The CDR3 is made up of 15 amino acids. Losses at the gene ends were 3 bases for V and 4 bases for J; bases not matched to a gene: 9. The CDR3 sequence is CASSSRDSDLYGYTF. As DNA, the CDR3 is TGTGCCAGCAGCTCCCGGGACAGCGATCTCTATGGCTACACCTTC.